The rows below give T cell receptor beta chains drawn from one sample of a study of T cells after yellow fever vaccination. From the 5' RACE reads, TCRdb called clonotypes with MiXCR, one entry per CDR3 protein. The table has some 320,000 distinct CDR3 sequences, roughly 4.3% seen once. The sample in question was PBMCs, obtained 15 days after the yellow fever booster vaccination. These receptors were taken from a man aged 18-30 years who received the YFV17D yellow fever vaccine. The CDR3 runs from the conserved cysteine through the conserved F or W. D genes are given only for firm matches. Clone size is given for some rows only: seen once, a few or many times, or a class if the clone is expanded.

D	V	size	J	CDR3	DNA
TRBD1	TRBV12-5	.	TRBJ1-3	CASGNQGAYGNTIYF	TGTGCTAGTGGTAATCAGGGGGCATACGGAAACACCATATATTTT
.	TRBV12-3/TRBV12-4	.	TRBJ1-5	CASSLVGKGNQPQHF	TGTGCCAGCAGTTTAGTGGGTAAGGGCAATCAGCCCCAGCATTTT
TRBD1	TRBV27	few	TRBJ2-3	CASGDRPYTDTQYF	TGTGCCAGCGGGGACAGGCCTTATACAGATACGCAGTATTTT
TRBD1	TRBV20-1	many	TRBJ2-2	CGAGQGIGTGELFF	TGCGGCGCCGGACAGGGGATCGGGACCGGGGAGCTGTTTTTT
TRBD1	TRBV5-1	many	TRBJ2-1	CASSLGDRVSSYNEQFF	TGCGCCAGCAGCTTGGGGGACAGGGTCAGCTCCTACAATGAGCAGTTCTTC
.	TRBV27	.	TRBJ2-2	CASSSGLSNTGELFF	TGTGCCAGCAGTTCGGGGCTTAGTAACACCGGGGAGCTGTTTTTT
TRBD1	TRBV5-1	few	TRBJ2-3	CASSRGGAGTDTQYF	TGCGCCAGCAGCAGAGGGGGCGCCGGCACAGATACGCAGTATTTT
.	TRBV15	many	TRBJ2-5	CATSRDPGAETQYF	TGTGCCACCAGCAGAGATCCGGGTGCCGAGACCCAGTACTTC
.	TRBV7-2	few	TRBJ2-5	CASSLAESATQYF	TGTGCCAGCAGCTTGGCAGAATCCGCGACCCAGTACTTC
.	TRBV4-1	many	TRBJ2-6	CASSQGGHSGANVLTF	TGCGCCAGCAGCCAAGGAGGGCACTCTGGGGCCAACGTCCTGACTTTC
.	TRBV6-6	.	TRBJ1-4	CASSPTGSREKLFF	TGTGCCAGCAGTCCCACGGGGTCGAGAGAAAAACTGTTTTTT
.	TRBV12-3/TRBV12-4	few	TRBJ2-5	CASSLSLELVLQETQYF	TGTGCCAGCAGTTTATCCCTGGAGCTAGTGCTCCAAGAGACCCAGTACTTC
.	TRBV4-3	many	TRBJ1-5	CASSQDPVGNQPQHF	TGCGCCAGCAGCCAAGATCCAGTGGGCAATCAGCCCCAGCATTTT
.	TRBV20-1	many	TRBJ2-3	CSARVAYGTDTQYF	TGCAGTGCTAGAGTTGCCTATGGCACAGATACGCAGTATTTT
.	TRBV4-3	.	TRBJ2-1	CASSQDWDNEQFF	TGCGCCAGCAGCCAAGATTGGGACAATGAGCAGTTCTTC
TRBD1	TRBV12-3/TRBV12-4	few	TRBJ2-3	CASSLALAGQGGDTQYF	TGTGCCAGCAGTTTAGCTCTAGCCGGACAGGGTGGAGATACGCAGTATTTT
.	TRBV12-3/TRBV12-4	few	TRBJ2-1	CASSARLGSSYNEQFF	TGTGCCAGCAGTGCCCGACTAGGAAGCTCCTACAATGAGCAGTTCTTC
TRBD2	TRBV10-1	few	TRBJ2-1	CASSESPYLAGVYNEQFF	TGCGCCAGCAGTGAGTCTCCTTATCTAGCGGGAGTCTACAATGAGCAGTTCTTC
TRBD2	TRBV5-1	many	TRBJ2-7	CASSGRRQSGGYEQYF	TGCGCCAGCAGCGGGCGGAGACAGTCGGGGGGGTACGAGCAGTACTTC
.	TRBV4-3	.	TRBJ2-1	CASNQERTAGPEQFF	TGCGCCAGCAACCAAGAGCGCACGGCGGGGCCTGAGCAGTTCTTC
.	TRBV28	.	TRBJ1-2	CASSLTPGSPGYTF	TGTGCCAGCAGTTTAACTCCAGGGTCCCCTGGCTACACCTTC
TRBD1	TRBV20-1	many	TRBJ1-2	CSAPESNRGVNYGYTF	TGCAGTGCTCCCGAATCAAACAGGGGAGTCAACTATGGCTACACCTTC
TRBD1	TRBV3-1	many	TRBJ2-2	CASSQRDLDRGRTGELFF	TGTGCCAGCAGCCAAAGAGACCTGGACAGGGGGCGGACCGGGGAGCTGTTTTTT
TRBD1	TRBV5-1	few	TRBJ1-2	CASSLLMGTGNGYTF	TGCGCCAGCAGCTTGCTAATGGGGACAGGGAATGGCTACACCTTC
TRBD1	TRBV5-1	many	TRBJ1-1	CASSVDRETEAFF	TGCGCCAGCAGCGTGGACAGGGAGACTGAAGCTTTCTTT
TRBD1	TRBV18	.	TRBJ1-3	CASSLGQGGSGNTIYF	TGTGCCAGCTCACTGGGACAGGGTGGCTCTGGAAACACCATATATTTT
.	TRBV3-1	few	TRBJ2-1	CASSQDGGKYNEQFF	TGTGCCAGCAGCCAAGATGGCGGGAAGTACAATGAGCAGTTCTTC
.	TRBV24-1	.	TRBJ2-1	CASRRRAGEEQFF	TGTGCCTCTCGGCGGCGGGCTGGGGAAGAGCAGTTCTTC
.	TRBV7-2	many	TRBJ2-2	CASSPRRSSGELFF	TGTGCCAGCAGCCCACGGCGTTCGTCGGGGGAGCTGTTTTTT
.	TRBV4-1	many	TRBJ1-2	CASSQEEAREAGYTF	TGCGCCAGCAGCCAAGAAGAAGCCAGGGAAGCTGGCTACACCTTC
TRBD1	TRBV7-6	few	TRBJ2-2	CASSPGQGGVGELFF	TGTGCCAGCAGCCCCGGACAGGGGGGGGTCGGGGAGCTGTTTTTT
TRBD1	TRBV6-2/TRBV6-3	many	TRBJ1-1	CASSYRTGWTEAFF	TGTGCCAGCAGTTACCGGACAGGGTGGACTGAAGCTTTCTTT
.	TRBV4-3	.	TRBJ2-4	CASSQQGGNIQYF	TGCGCCAGCAGCCAGCAGGGGGGAAACATTCAGTACTTC
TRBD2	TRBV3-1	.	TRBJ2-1	CASSQVSGGATNEQFF	TGTGCCAGCAGCCAAGTTAGCGGGGGGGCCACAAATGAGCAGTTCTTC
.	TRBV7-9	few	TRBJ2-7	CASSFDRTASYEQYF	TGTGCCAGCAGCTTCGACCGGACAGCGAGCTACGAGCAGTACTTC
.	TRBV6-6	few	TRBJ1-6	CASGRPPGSPLHF	TGTGCCAGCGGTCGGCCCCCGGGTTCACCCCTCCACTTT
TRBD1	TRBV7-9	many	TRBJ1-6	CASSLGDADRGNSPLHF	TGTGCCAGCAGCTTAGGAGACGCGGACAGGGGCAATTCACCCCTCCACTTT
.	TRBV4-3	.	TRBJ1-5	CASSLDISGGIHSNQPQHF	TGCGCCAGCAGCCTCGACATCTCGGGGGGCATACATAGCAATCAGCCCCAGCATTTT
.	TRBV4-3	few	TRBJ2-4	CASSQDGGLAKNIQYF	TGCGCCAGCAGCCAAGATGGGGGGCTAGCCAAAAACATTCAGTACTTC
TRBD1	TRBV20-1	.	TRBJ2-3	CSARGMGQGARTDTQYF	TGCAGTGCTAGAGGAATGGGACAGGGGGCCCGCACAGATACGCAGTATTTT
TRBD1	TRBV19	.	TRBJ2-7	CASSNLGQGAYSYEQYF	TGTGCCAGTAGTAACCTCGGTCAGGGGGCTTACTCCTACGAGCAGTACTTC
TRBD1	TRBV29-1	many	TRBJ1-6	CSVRDRGNSPLHF	TGCAGCGTCCGGGACAGGGGTAATTCACCCCTCCACTTT
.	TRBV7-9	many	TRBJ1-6	CASSLVAAGGNSPLHF	TGTGCCAGCAGCTTAGTTGCGGCGGGGGGTAATTCACCCCTCCACTTT
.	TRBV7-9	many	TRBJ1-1	CASSLSDSMNTEAFF	TGTGCCAGCAGCCTATCGGACAGCATGAACACTGAAGCTTTCTTT
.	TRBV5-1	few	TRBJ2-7	CASRLSVGEQYF	TGCGCCAGCAGGTTATCGGTTGGCGAGCAGTACTTC
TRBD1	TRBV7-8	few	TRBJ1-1	CASTRDSMNTEAFF	TGTGCCAGCACCCGGGACAGCATGAACACTGAAGCTTTCTTT
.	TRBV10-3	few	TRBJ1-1	CAVSRDMNTEAFF	TGTGCCGTATCCAGGGATATGAACACTGAAGCTTTCTTT
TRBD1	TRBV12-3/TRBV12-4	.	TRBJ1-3	CASSFAQTGLGNTIYF	TGTGCCAGCAGTTTTGCACAGACAGGGTTAGGAAACACCATATATTTT
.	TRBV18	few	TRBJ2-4	CASSLTVGDIQYF	TGTGCCAGCTCACTGACCGTGGGGGACATTCAGTACTTC
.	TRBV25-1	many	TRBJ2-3	CASSDPQAYPTDTQYF	TGTGCCAGCAGTGATCCCCAGGCCTATCCCACAGATACGCAGTATTTT
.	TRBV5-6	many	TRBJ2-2	CASSLGQNSENTGELFF	TGTGCCAGCAGCTTGGGACAGAACAGTGAGAACACCGGGGAGCTGTTTTTT